These 31 T cell receptor beta chains were all obtained from the same sample, sequenced in a study of T cells after yellow fever vaccination. TCRdb recomputed calls from the 5' RACE reads with MiXCR, one row per CDR3 protein. This table has under 400,000 distinct CDR3 sequences, under 15% appearing once. The sample was CD4+ T cells sorted from PBMCs, taken 15 days after the yellow fever booster vaccination. The origin of the receptors is a man aged 18 to 30 who received the YFV17D yellow fever vaccine.

This clonotype came up many times. CDR3 loop: CASSLSYQETQYF. DNA of the CDR3: TGTGCCAGCAGCTTAAGTTACCAAGAGACCCAGTACTTC. This rearrangement joins TRBV7-2 to TRBJ2-5; no firm D call. In germline, CDR1 is SGHTA, CDR2 FQGNSA. Deletions cut 2 bases from V and 0 bases from J, with 4 bases between. This CDR3 contains 13 residues.

The chain links TRBV7-2 to TRBJ2-3; D ambiguous. Trimming took 3 bases from V and 2 from J, leaving 9 bases between them. This CDR3 spans 14 amino acids. Germline V gene lookup returns CDR1 SGHTA and CDR2 FQGNSA. The CDR3 protein is CASSLGSHTDTQYF. The CDR3, as DNA: TGTGCCAGCAGCTTGGGGTCCCACACAGATACGCAGTATTTT.

A few counts support this clonotype. V and J are TRBV18 and TRBJ1-1, with 8 bases identical to TRBD1. CDR3 length: 16 residues. Germline CDR1 reads KGHSH; CDR2 reads LQKENI. V lost 3 bases and J lost 1; bases outside the gene matches: 7. In nucleotides, the CDR3 is TGTGCCAGCTCACCCCGGACAGGGTCCAAGAACACTGAAGCTTTCTTT. This gives the protein CASSPRTGSKNTEAFF.

The rearrangement links TRBV6-2 or TRBV6-3 to TRBJ1-1; D call uncertain. V was clipped by 2 bases and J by 0 bases, with 16 bases between them. Germline V CDR1 and CDR2: MNHEY, SVGEGT. This CDR3 has 17 residues. CDR3 nucleotide sequence: TGTGCCAGCAGTTACGGGTTAGGTGGGTTCGTGAACACTGAAGCTTTCTTT. It yields the protein CASSYGLGGFVNTEAFF.

This clonotype showed up just a few times. The chain uses TRBV20-1 and TRBJ2-3, with D perhaps TRBD2 (5 bases). The CDR3 contains 13 residues. The V end was cut by 4 bases, the J end by 1 base, with 9 bases between. CDR1 and CDR2 from the germline V gene are DFQATT and SNEGSKA (reference sequence). The CDR3 spells CSANPGGTDTQYF. CDR3 nucleotide sequence: TGCAGTGCTAATCCCGGGGGCACAGATACGCAGTATTTT.

The sample holds a few counts of this clonotype. The chain links TRBV7-2 to TRBJ1-4, with 7 bases matching TRBD1. The germline CDR1 and CDR2 sequences are SGHTA and FQGNSA. Trimming cost V 5 bases and J 5 bases; bases outside gene matches: 14. This CDR3 has 17 residues. The CDR3 reads CASSGGTAGGLNEKLFF. In nucleotides, the CDR3 is TGTGCCAGCAGCGGGGGGACAGCCGGAGGACTAAATGAAAAACTGTTTTTT.

The chain couples TRBV2 to TRBJ2-3, with D possibly TRBD1 on 6 matching bases. The V gene's germline CDR1 is SNHLY and CDR2 FYNNEI. The CDR3 loop spans 15 amino acids. V was cut by 4 bases and J by 1 base, with 12 bases left in between. CDR3 in DNA: TGTGCCAGCAGTGCTGAGGGACACCGCACAGATACGCAGTATTTT. Protein sequence: CASSAEGHRTDTQYF.

This clonotype was observed a handful of times. The rearrangement links TRBV14 to TRBJ1-4; D remains ambiguous. V was cut by 5 bases and J by 7 bases, with 8 bases left in between. This CDR3 has 12 residues. Germline CDR1 reads SGHDN; CDR2 reads FVKESK. The chain's CDR3 is CASSAGSEKLFF. In nucleotides, the CDR3 is TGTGCCAGCAGCGCCGGGAGTGAAAAACTGTTTTTT.

In this sample, this clonotype turned up a few times. The rearrangement links TRBV4-3 to TRBJ2-2, with a tentative D call TRBD2 (7 bases). This CDR3 is 17 amino acids long. V lost 3 bases and J 6 bases, leaving 20 bases between the germline ends. Per the germline V gene, CDR1 is LGHNA and CDR2 is YSLEER. The CDR3 protein is CASSHHVPGGFSGELFF. CDR3 nucleotides: TGCGCCAGCAGCCACCATGTACCGGGGGGCTTTTCCGGGGAGCTGTTTTTT.

The V gene is TRBV11-2, the J gene TRBJ1-1; D remains unclear. CDR1 is SGHAT and CDR2 is FQNNGV in the germline V gene. With 4 bases removed from V and 6 bases from J, the gap between germline ends came to 18 bases. There are 15 residues in the CDR3. The CDR3 region has the DNA TGTGCCAGCAGCTCCCCGGGAGTCCGGTACGCTGAAGCTTTCTTT. Its protein product is CASSSPGVRYAEAFF. The whole variable domain, remainder taken from reference TRBV11-2 and TRBJ1-1, is EAGVAQSPRYKIIEKRQSVAFWCNPISGHATLYWYQQILGQGPKLLIQFQNNGVVDDSQLPKDRFSAERLKGVDSTLKIQPAKLEDSAVYLCASSSPGVRYAEAFFGQGTRLTVV.

This clonotype has a count of ten or more. The chain recombines TRBV5-1 with TRBJ2-1, with D perhaps being TRBD1 or TRBD2 (6 bases each). V was trimmed by 6 bases and J by 1 base, leaving 14 bases between them. The CDR3 has 15 residues. The V gene's germline CDR1 is SGHRS and CDR2 YFSETQ. The CDR3 DNA reads as TGCGCCAGCAAGATGGAGGGGGTTTCCTACAATGAGCAGTTCTTC. It encodes CASKMEGVSYNEQFF.

The gene calls are TRBV5-5 and TRBJ1-5; D may be TRBD1 (6 bases). Trimming stripped 4 bases from V and 5 bases from J, with 16 bases between. The CDR3 contains 15 residues. The germline V gene has CDR1 SGHKS and CDR2 YYEKEE (reference sequence). For the CDR3, the DNA is TGTGCCAGCAGCCACACTACAGGGAAAGATCAGCCCCAGCATTTT. This sequence encodes CASSHTTGKDQPQHF.

A few counts support this clonotype. The J gene is TRBJ2-1, the V gene TRBV27; TRBD2 is a possible D gene (6 bases). Germline assignment: CDR1 MNHEY and CDR2 SMNVEV (reference sequence). V lost 4 bases and J lost 0, with 16 bases in between. The CDR3 extends over 17 amino acids. The CDR3 loop is CASSSLIRRGSYNEQFF. CDR3 nucleotide sequence: TGTGCCAGCAGTTCACTGATCAGGAGGGGCTCCTACAATGAGCAGTTCTTC.

V is TRBV4-1 and J is TRBJ1-4; D might be TRBD1 (5 bases). Trimming shortened V by 6 bases and J by 8 bases, and 22 bases separated the two germline ends. The germline V gene encodes CDR1 MGHRA and CDR2 YSYEKL. The length of the CDR3 is 16 residues. CDR3 coding DNA: TGCGCCAGCAGTCCTTCGGGGGGGGAGCAAGGAGAAAAACTGTTTTTT. Translating it yields CASSPSGGEQGEKLFF.

V usage is TRBV20-1 and J usage is TRBJ2-2; D may match TRBD1 or TRBD2 (6 bases each). The length of the CDR3 is 15 residues. V was clipped by 3 bases and J by 4 bases, with 15 bases between them. Germline V gene lookup returns CDR1 DFQATT and CDR2 SNEGSKA (reference sequence). CDR3 DNA: TGCAGTGCTAGCCGTTTGGGGGGCAGCACCGGGGAGCTGTTTTTT. The encoded protein is CSASRLGGSTGELFF.

This clonotype was found a few times. The chain combines TRBV12-3 or TRBV12-4 with TRBJ1-5; TRBD1 is a possible D gene (6 bases). Trimming removed 2 bases from V and 8 bases from J, with 16 bases in between. The CDR3 sequence is 15 residues long. The CDR3 spells CASSLLVGGSEPQHF. The CDR3 DNA follows: TGTGCCAGCAGTTTATTGGTAGGGGGATCTGAGCCCCAGCATTTT.

The table lists this clonotype with many counts. CDR3 DNA sequence: TGTGCCAGCAGCCAAGATCAGGAGTGGAACTATGGCTACACCTTC. This sequence encodes CASSQDQEWNYGYTF. The chain joins TRBV14 to TRBJ1-2; D call uncertain. CDR3 length: 15 amino acids. The germline V gene has CDR1 SGHDN and CDR2 FVKESK. Trimming removed 0 bases from V and 2 bases from J, with 10 bases in between.

This clonotype was found a few times. The chain combines TRBV6-5 with TRBJ1-6; TRBD1 aligns across 10 bases. The CDR3 spans 16 residues. CDR1 is MNHEY, CDR2 SVGAGI, per germline. J was trimmed by 8 bases and V by 0 bases; bases with no gene match: 4. CDR3 in DNA: TGTGCCAGCAGTTACTCGACGGGGACAGGGGATTCACCCCTCCACTTT. Its protein is CASSYSTGTGDSPLHF.

V gene TRBV4-3 combines with J gene TRBJ2-3; 7 bases are shared with TRBD1. The CDR3 consists of 16 residues. Looked up from germline, CDR1 is LGHNA and CDR2 is YSLEER. Losses at the gene ends were 3 bases for V and 2 bases for J; bases not matched to a gene: 8. CDR3 loop: CASSQLQGTFTDTQYF. For the CDR3, the DNA is TGCGCCAGCAGCCAGCTACAGGGGACCTTCACAGATACGCAGTATTTT.

The chain couples TRBV7-2 to TRBJ2-3; 8 bases are a match to TRBD1. Germline-derived CDR1 and CDR2 are SGHTA and FQGNSA. V shed 4 bases and J 0 bases; nucleotides not matched to a gene: 3. The CDR3 runs to 15 residues. The CDR3 DNA reads TGTGCCAGCAGCTCGGACAGGGCTAGCACAGATACGCAGTATTTT. Amino acid sequence: CASSSDRASTDTQYF.

The chain combines TRBV4-2 with TRBJ2-3; 15 bases are shared with TRBD2. The ends lost 3 bases at V and 2 bases at J; junction bases unmatched: 3. The CDR3 runs to 17 residues. The germline V gene encodes CDR1 LGHNA and CDR2 YNFKEQ. Written as DNA, the CDR3 is TGTGCCAGCAGCCAGGGACTAGCGGGGGGTGTCACAGATACGCAGTATTTT. Residues: CASSQGLAGGVTDTQYF.

The chain carries TRBV2 and TRBJ2-1, with 8 positions matching TRBD2. V lost 5 bases to trimming and J lost 0 bases; unmatched junction nucleotides: 6. The CDR3 is 16 amino acids. Germline CDR1 is SNHLY and CDR2 is FYNNEI. The CDR3 is CASSTYGGASYNEQFF. As DNA, the CDR3 is TGTGCCAGCAGTACCTACGGGGGGGCCTCCTACAATGAGCAGTTCTTC. Using reference TRBV2 and TRBJ2-1 for the parts outside the CDR3, the full variable domain is EPEVTQTPSHQVTQMGQEVILRCVPISNHLYFYWYRQILGQKVEFLVSFYNNEISEKSEIFDDQFSVERPDGSNFTLKIRSTKLEDSAMYFCASSTYGGASYNEQFFGPGTRLTVL.

This clonotype appeared a few times. CDR3 DNA: TGTGCCAGCAGTTTTCAGGGTACGGGTGGCTACACCTTC. Protein: CASSFQGTGGYTF. The chain is built from TRBV12-3 or TRBV12-4 and TRBJ1-2; maybe TRBD1 (5 bases). The CDR3 has 13 residues. V dropped 3 bases and J dropped 7 bases, with 12 bases sitting between them.

This clonotype was seen only a few times. The gene calls are TRBV5-1 and TRBJ2-1; D unresolved. Trimming shortened V by 3 bases and J by 9 bases, and 19 bases separated the two germline ends. The CDR3 is 15 residues long. Germline CDR1 SGHRS, CDR2 YFSETQ. The CDR3 protein is CASSSVGFPTSEQFF. CDR3 in DNA: TGCGCCAGCAGCTCCGTGGGATTTCCCACAAGTGAGCAGTTCTTC.

This clonotype was recorded at least ten times. The DNA of the CDR3 is TGCGCCAGCAGCCAAGAGGGCCTAGCGGGGACTGGGGCCAACGTCCTGACTTTC. It encodes CASSQEGLAGTGANVLTF. The chain combines TRBV4-3 with TRBJ2-6, with 9 bases matching TRBD2. The germline CDR1 and CDR2 sequences are LGHNA and YSLEER. This CDR3 contains 18 residues. The junction had 5 bases not matched to a gene; V was cut back by 0 bases and J by 2 bases.

This clonotype was recorded a few times. The chain carries TRBV28 and TRBJ2-3; D not certain. The CDR3 covers 14 residues. The germline V gene has CDR1 MDHEN and CDR2 SYDVKM. V was cut by 4 bases and J by 6 bases, with 14 bases left in between. DNA for the CDR3: TGTGCCAGCAGTTCCCCGATTGACTTGGATACGCAGTATTTT. Amino acid sequence: CASSSPIDLDTQYF.

This clonotype appeared a few times. V is TRBV29-1 and J is TRBJ2-5, with D possibly TRBD2 on 6 matching bases. V gave up 5 bases and J gave up 4 bases, with 11 bases separating them. This CDR3 region has 12 residues. Germline loops: CDR1 SQVTM, CDR2 ANQGSEA. CDR3 coding DNA: TGCAGCGTTTTCGGGGGTGGAGAGACCCAGTACTTC. Protein product: CSVFGGGETQYF.

This chain links TRBV5-5 with TRBJ1-2; no clear D. The germline gives CDR1 SGHKS, CDR2 YYEKEE (reference sequence). This CDR3 contains 11 residues. V was shortened by 2 bases and J by 11 bases, with 10 bases between the two germline ends. CDR3 loop: CASSFPAGYTF. As DNA, the CDR3 is TGTGCCAGCAGCTTTCCGGCGGGATACACCTTC.

This clonotype came up a few times. The rearrangement joins TRBV2 to TRBJ1-1; 7 positions agree with TRBD1. The V gene end was trimmed by 2 bases and the J gene end by 2 bases; junction bases not matched to a gene: 5. CDR3 length: 15 amino acids. Germline V gene lookup returns CDR1 SNHLY and CDR2 FYNNEI. CDR3 region: CASSELGQTNTEAFF. CDR3 DNA sequence: TGTGCCAGCAGTGAATTGGGACAGACTAACACTGAAGCTTTCTTT.

The J gene is TRBJ1-2, the V gene TRBV20-1; possible D gene TRBD1, 6 bases. Trimming removed 0 bases from V and 4 bases from J, with 12 bases in between. Germline CDR1 reads DFQATT; CDR2 reads SNEGSKA (reference sequence). The CDR3 runs 14 residues. CDR3: CSARDLDSGYGYTF. The CDR3 DNA sequence: TGCAGTGCTAGAGACCTGGACAGTGGCTATGGCTACACCTTC.

This chain connects TRBV3-1 to TRBJ1-5, with no clear D. The CDR3 length is 13 residues. V was clipped by 2 bases and J by 7 bases, with 9 bases between them. The germline CDR1 and CDR2 sequences are LGHDT and YNNKEL (reference sequence). CDR3 coding DNA: TGTGCCAGCAGCCAATCAGGTAGCCAGCCCCAGCATTTT. It yields the protein CASSQSGSQPQHF.